The rows below give T cell receptor beta chains drawn from one sample of a study of CD8+CD57+ T cells in acquired aplastic anemia. TCRdb ran MiXCR on the reads and lists one entry per CDR3 protein. The sample has hundreds of thousands of distinct CDR3 sequences; about two thirds are singletons. The sample consisted of sorted CD4+, CD8+, or CD8+CD57+ T cells (not recorded which) from PBMCs. These TCRs come from a human donor in good health, serving as a control. Both conserved end residues are part of each CDR3. A D gene is named only where the DNA matches it firmly. A clone size is listed for some rows: how often the clone was seen (once, few, many), or a class if it is expanded.

j_gene,d_gene,v_gene,abundance,CDR3nt,CDR3aa
TRBJ1-3,.,TRBV15,.,TGTGCCAGCAGCTACGACAGAAGTTGTGGAAACCCCATATATTTT,CASSYDRSCGNPIYF
TRBJ2-5,.,TRBV20-1,.,TGCAGTGCTACCCCGTCGGGTACTGGGGCCCAGTACTTC,CSATPSGTGAQYF
TRBJ1-6,.,TRBV4-3,many,TGCGCCAGCAGCCACTCCTCGGCGGGTATTAGTGGTTCACCCCTCCACTTT,CASSHSSAGISGSPLHF
TRBJ1-2,.,TRBV7-2,many,TGTGCCAGCAGCACCTACAGGGTGCCCTATGGCTACACCTTC,CASSTYRVPYGYTF
TRBJ2-7,TRBD1,TRBV10-3,many,TGTGCCATCAGCGGTGGGGCTGGGGGGCAGGGGGCGCTTGAGCAGTACTTC,CAISGGAGGQGALEQYF
TRBJ2-5,TRBD2,TRBV6-5,.,TGTGCCAGCAACGAAGCGAGAATGACTAGCGGGGCGGCTGAGACCCAGTACTTC,CASNEARMTSGAAETQYF
TRBJ2-2,.,TRBV7-2,.,TGTGCCAGCAGCTTAGAGGCCATAGCTAACTATGGCTACTTT,CASSLEAIANYGYF
TRBJ2-2,TRBD2,TRBV5-1,.,TGCGCCAGCAGCCACTATAAGACTAGCGGGGGCGGGGAGCTGTTTTTT,CASSHYKTSGGGELFF
TRBJ2-7,.,TRBV7-2,.,TGTGCCAGCAGCGTCAATCGGGAGCAGTACTTC,CASSVNREQYF
TRBJ1-1,TRBD1,TRBV6-2/TRBV6-3,many,TGTGCCAGCAGTTACTTGGACAGGGGAGCTTTCTTT,CASSYLDRGAFF
TRBJ2-7,TRBD2,TRBV10-3,.,TGTGCCATCAGTGAGCGCCTAGCGGGGGTTGACGAGCAGTACTTC,CAISERLAGVDEQYF
TRBJ2-5,.,TRBV11-2,.,TGTGCCAGCAGCCTAGGACGGTGCACGGGGACCCAGTACTTC,CASSLGRCTGTQYF
TRBJ1-2,TRBD1,TRBV9,.,TGTGCCAGCAGCACCAGGACAGGGTTTGGCTACACCTTC,CASSTRTGFGYTF